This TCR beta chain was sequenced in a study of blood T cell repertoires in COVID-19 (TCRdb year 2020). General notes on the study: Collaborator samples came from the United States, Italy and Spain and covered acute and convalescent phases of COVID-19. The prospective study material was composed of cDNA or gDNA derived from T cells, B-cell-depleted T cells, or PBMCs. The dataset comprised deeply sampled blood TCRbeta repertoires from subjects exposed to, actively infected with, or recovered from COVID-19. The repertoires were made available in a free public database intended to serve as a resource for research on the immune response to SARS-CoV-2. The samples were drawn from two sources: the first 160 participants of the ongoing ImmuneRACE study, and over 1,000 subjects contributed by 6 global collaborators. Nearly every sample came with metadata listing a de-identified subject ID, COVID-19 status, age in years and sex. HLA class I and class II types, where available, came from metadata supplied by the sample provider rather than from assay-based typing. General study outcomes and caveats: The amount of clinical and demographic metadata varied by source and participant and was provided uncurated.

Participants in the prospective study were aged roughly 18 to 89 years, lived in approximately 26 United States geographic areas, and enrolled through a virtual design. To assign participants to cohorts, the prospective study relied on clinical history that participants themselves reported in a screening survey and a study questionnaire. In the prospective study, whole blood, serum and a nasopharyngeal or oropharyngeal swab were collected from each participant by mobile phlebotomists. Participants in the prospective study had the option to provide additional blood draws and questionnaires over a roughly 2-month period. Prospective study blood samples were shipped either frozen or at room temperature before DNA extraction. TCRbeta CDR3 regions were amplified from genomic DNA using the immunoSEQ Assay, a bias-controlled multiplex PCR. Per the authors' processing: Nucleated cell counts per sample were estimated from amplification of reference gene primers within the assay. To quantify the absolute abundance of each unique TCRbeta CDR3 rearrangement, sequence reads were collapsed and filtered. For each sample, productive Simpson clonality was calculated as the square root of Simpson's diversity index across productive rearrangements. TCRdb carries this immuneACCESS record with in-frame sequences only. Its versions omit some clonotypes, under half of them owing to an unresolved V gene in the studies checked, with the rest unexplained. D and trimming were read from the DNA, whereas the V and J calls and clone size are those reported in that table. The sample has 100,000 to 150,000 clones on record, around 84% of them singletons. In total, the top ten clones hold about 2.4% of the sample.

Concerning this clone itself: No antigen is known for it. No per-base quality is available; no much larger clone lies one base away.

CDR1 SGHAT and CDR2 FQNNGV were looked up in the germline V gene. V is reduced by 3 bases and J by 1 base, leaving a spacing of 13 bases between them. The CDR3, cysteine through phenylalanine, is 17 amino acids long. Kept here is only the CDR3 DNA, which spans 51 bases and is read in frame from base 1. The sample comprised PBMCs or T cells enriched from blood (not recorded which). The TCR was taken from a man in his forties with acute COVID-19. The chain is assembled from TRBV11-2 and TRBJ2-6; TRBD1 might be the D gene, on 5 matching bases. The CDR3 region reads CASSFRQGDSGANVLTF. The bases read TGTGCCAGCAGCTTTCGCCAGGGTGATTCTGGGGCCAACGTCCTGACTTTC.